This T cell receptor beta chain is from a study of cytomegalovirus exposure and HLA in healthy donors. Study-level background: Out of fewer than 400 genotyped donors, roughly 78% belonged to the Caucasian-associated ancestry cluster. The study's findings and limits: In an earlier analysis, most TCR beta V segments were productive about 87% or about 30% of the time. TCR association rates varied by HLA locus in a later analysis, with DRB1 highest and HLA-C lowest.

The PCR used 60 Vbeta and 13 Jbeta primers. The method was immunoSEQ multiplex PCR; TCRdb's version includes in-frame clones alone and lacks a portion of them. Of some 100,000 clones in the sample, 81% were seen once. Among the donors, all were healthy bone marrow donors. In the case of this clone: Antigen specificity is unknown.

Losses at the gene ends were 6 bases for V and 5 bases for J; bases not matched to a gene: 8. Germline values: CDR1 MNHNS, CDR2 SASEGT. This CDR3 has 14 amino acids. The sequence was obtained from a woman aged 25 to 39 in good health and CMV-seronegative. The gene calls are TRBV6-1 and TRBJ2-5; 8 nucleotides line up with TRBD1. The material sequenced was PBMCs. Here the CDR3 reads CASRHGQGSETQYF. In nucleotides, the CDR3 is TGTGCCAGCAGGCATGGACAGGGAAGCGAGACCCAGTACTTC.